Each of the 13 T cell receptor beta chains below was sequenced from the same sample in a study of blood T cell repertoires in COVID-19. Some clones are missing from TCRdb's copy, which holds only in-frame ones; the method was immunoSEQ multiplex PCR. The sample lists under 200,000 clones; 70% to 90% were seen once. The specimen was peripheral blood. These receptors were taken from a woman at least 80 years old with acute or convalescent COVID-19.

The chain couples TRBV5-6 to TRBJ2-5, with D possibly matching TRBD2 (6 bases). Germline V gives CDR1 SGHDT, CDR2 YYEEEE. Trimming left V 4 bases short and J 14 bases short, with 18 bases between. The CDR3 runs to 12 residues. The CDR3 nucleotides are TGTGCCAGCAGCCGAGACAGTAGGGACTCCTACTTC. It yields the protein CASSRDSRDSYF.

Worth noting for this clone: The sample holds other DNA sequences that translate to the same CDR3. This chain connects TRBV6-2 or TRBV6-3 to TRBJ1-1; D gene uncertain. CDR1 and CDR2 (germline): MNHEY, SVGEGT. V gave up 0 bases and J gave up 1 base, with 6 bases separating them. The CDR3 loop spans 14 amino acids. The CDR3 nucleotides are TGTGCCAGCAGTTACTCGAACAGGAACACTGAAGCTTTCTTT. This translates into CASSYSNRNTEAFF.

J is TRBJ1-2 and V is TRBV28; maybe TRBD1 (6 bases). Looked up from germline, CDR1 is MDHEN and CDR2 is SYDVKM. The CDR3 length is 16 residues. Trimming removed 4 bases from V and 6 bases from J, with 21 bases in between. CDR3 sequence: CASSSIQGLFKNGYTF. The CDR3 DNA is TGTGCCAGCAGTTCAATCCAGGGGTTATTTAAAAATGGCTACACCTTC.

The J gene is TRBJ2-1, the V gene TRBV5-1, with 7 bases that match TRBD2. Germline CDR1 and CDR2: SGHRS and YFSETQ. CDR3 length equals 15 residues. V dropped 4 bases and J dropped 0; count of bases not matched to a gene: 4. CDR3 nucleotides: TGCGCCAGCAGCCTCTGGACTAGCTCCTACAATGAGCAGTTCTTC. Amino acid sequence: CASSLWTSSYNEQFF.

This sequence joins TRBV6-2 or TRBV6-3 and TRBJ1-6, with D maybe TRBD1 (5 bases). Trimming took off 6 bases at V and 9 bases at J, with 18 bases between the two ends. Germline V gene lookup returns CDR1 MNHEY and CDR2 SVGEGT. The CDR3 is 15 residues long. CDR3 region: CASSLSRTYFSPLHF. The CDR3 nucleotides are TGTGCCAGCAGCCTCTCACGGACATATTTTTCACCCCTCCACTTT.

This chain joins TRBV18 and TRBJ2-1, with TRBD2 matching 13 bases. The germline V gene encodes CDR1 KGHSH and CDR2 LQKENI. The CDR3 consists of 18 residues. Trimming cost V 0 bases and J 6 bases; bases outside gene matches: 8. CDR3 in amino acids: CASSPPALAGGPGNEQFF. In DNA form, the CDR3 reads TGTGCCAGCTCACCACCTGCACTAGCGGGAGGGCCAGGCAATGAGCAGTTCTTC.

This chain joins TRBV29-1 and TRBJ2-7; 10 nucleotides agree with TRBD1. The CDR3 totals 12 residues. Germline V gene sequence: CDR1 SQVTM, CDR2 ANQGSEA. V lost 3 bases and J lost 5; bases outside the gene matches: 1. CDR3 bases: TGCAGCGTTGATGGGACAGGGGACGAGCAGTACTTC. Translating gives CSVDGTGDEQYF.

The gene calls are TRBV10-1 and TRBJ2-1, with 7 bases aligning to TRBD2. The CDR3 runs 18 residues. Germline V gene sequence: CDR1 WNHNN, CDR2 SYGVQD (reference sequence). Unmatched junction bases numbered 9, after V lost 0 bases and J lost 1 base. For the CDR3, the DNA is TGCGCCAGCAGTGAGTCCCCCCGGGCGGGAGCGTCCTACAATGAGCAGTTCTTC. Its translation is CASSESPRAGASYNEQFF.

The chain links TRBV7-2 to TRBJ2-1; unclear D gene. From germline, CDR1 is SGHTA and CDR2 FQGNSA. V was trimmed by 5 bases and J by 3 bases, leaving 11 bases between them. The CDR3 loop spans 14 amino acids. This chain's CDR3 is CASSTAIVYNEQFF. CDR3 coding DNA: TGTGCCAGCAGCACCGCGATAGTCTACAATGAGCAGTTCTTC.

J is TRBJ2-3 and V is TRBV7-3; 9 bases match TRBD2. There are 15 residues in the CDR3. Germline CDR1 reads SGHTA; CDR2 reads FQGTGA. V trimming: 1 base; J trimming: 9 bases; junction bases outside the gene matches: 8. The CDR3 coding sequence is TGTGCCAGCAGCTTAATAGCGGGAGAGAGTGGAACGCAGTATTTT. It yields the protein CASSLIAGESGTQYF.

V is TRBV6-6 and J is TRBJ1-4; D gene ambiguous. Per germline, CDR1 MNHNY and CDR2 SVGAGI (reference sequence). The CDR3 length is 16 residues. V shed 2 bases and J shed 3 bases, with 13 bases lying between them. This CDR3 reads CASSYEGLPPNEKLFF. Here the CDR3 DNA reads TGTGCCAGCAGTTACGAGGGCCTCCCCCCTAATGAAAAACTGTTTTTT.

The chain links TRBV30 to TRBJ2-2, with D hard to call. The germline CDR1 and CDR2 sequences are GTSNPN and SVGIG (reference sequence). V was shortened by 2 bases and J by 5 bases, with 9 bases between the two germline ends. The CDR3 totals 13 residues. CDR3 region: CAWSPTWTGELFF. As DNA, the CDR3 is TGTGCCTGGAGTCCTACCTGGACCGGGGAGCTGTTTTTT.

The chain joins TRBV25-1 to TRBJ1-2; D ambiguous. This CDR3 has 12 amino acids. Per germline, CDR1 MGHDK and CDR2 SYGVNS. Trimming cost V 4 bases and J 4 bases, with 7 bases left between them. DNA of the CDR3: TGTGCCAGCAGTGGCTCAGTCTATGGCTACACCTTC. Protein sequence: CASSGSVYGYTF.